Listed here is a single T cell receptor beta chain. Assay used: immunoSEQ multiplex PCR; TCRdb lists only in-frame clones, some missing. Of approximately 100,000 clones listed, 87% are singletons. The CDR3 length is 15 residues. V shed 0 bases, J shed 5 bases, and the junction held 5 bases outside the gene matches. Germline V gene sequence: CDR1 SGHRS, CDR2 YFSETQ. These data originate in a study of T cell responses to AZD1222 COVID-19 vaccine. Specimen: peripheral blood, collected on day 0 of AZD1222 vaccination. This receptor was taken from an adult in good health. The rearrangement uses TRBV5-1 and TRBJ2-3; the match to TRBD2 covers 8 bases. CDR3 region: CASSLESRGEDTQYF. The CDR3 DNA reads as TGCGCCAGCAGCTTGGAATCGCGGGGGGAAGATACGCAGTATTTT.